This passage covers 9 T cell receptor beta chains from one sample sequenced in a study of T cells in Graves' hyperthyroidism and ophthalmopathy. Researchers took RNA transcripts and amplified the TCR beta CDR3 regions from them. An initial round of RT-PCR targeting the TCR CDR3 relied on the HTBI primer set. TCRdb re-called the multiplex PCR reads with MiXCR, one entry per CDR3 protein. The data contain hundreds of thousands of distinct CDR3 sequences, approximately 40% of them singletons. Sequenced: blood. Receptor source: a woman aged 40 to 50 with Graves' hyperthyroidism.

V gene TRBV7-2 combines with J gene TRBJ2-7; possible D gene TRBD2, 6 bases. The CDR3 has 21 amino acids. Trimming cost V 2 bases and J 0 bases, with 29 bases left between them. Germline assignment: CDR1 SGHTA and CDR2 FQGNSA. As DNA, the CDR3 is TGTGCCAGCAGCTTAAGGCCCCCTAGCGAGACTCTAAACCCAAGCTCCTACGAGCAGTACTTC. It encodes CASSLRPPSETLNPSSYEQYF.

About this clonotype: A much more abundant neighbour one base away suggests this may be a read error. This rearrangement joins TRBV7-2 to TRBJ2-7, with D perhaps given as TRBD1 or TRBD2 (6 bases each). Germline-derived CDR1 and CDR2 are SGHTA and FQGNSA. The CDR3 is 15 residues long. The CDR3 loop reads CVSSLTEGGSYEQYF. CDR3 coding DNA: TGTGTCAGCAGCTTGACGGAGGGGGGATCCTACGAGCAGTACTTC.

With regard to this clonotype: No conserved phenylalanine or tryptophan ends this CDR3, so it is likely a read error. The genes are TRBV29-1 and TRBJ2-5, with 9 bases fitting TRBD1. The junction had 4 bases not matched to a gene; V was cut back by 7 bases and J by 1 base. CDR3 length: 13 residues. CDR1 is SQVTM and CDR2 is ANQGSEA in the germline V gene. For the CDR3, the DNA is TGCAGCGGGGGACAGGGCCGCCAAGAGACCCAGTACTAC. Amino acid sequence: CSGGQGRQETQYY.

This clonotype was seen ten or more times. Here the CDR3 DNA reads TGTGCCAGCACCTCAGACAGGCTGTTTAGCGAGCAGTACTTC. This gives the protein CASTSDRLFSEQYF. The chain combines TRBV25-1 with TRBJ2-7; weak D call: TRBD1 (6 bases). The CDR3 length is 14 residues. Germline V gives CDR1 MGHDK, CDR2 SYGVNS. V was clipped by 7 bases and J by 6 bases, with 19 bases between them.

CDR3 residues: CASSARQRGGEKLFF. CDR3 sequence (DNA): TGTGCCAGCAGCGCCCGACAGAGGGGGGGGGAAAAACTGTTTTTT. This rearrangement joins TRBV9 to TRBJ1-4; tentative D call: TRBD1 (6 bases). This CDR3 comprises 15 residues. V was clipped by 3 bases and J by 8 bases, with 17 bases between them. Germline values: CDR1 SGDLS, CDR2 YYNGEE.

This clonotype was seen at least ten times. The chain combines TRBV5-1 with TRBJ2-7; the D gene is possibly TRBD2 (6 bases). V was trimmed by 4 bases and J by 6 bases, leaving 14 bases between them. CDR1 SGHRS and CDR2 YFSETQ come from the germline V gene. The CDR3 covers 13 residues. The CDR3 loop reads CASSTQEGGEQYF. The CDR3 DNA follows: TGCGCCAGCAGCACCCAGGAGGGAGGCGAGCAGTACTTC.

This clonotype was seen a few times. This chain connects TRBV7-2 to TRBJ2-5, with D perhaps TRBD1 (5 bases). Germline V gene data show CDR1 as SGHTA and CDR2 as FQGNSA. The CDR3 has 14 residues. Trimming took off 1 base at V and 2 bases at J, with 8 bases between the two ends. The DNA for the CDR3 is TGTGCCAGCAGCTTAGGGACACCTCAAGAGACCCAGTACTTC. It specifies CASSLGTPQETQYF.

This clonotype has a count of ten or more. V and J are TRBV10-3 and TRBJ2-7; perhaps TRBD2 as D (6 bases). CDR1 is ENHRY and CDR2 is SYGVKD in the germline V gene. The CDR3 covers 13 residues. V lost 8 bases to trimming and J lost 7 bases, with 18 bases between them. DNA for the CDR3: TGTGCCATCTCGATCGGGGAGGCAGGAGAGCAGTACTTC. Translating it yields CAISIGEAGEQYF.

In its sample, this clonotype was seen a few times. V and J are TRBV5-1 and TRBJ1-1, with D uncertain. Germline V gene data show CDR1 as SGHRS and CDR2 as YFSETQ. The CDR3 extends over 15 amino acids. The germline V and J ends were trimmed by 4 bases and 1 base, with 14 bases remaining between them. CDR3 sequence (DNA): TGCGCCAGCAGCCCCCACCTGGCAGGGAACACTGAAGCTTTCTTT. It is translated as CASSPHLAGNTEAFF.